This T cell receptor beta chain was recovered during a study of PD-1 blockade in classical Hodgkin lymphoma. Whole-study results and caveats: Patients starting nivolumab less than 1 year after ASCT had lower diversity and were excluded from later analyses. Repertoire differences lack defined causes, possibly disease activity or prior therapy.

CDR1 is SGHTA, CDR2 FQGNSA, per germline. V lost 2 bases and J lost 8, with 16 bases in between. CDR3 length equals 15 residues. Time point reported: cycle 4 day 1 (C4D1), after more than five weeks of nivolumab. With no exception, relapse followed autologous stem cell transplantation in all patients, and brentuximab vedotin exposure varied. Regarding this clone: Its antigen is currently unknown.

TCRdb's copy holds only in-frame clones and misses some; the assay was immunoSEQ multiplex PCR. The data contain about 38,000 clones, 77% of them seen just once; the ten biggest clones take up 9.8%. The chain couples TRBV7-2 to TRBJ1-5; D not resolved. The sample in question was peripheral blood mononuclear cells (PBMCs), obtained before the fourth cycle of nivolumab. This sequence originates from a human donor with classical Hodgkin lymphoma. CDR3 amino acids: CASSLFPGGLEPQHF. The CDR3 DNA sequence: TGTGCCAGCAGCTTATTCCCCGGAGGGTTGGAGCCCCAGCATTTT. Drawing the rest from reference TRBV7-2 and TRBJ1-5, the complete variable domain is GAGVSQSPSNKVTEKGKDVELRCDPISGHTALYWYRQSLGQGLEFLIYFQGNSAPDKSGLPSDRFSAERTGGSVSTLTIQRTQQEDSAVYLCASSLFPGGLEPQHFGDGTRLSIL.